Presented here are 19 T cell receptor beta chains from one specimen sequenced in a study of cytotoxic CD8 clonotypes in ibrutinib-treated CLL. Measured with immunoSEQ multiplex PCR; TCRdb has only the in-frame clones, and not every one. The sample records 270,000 or so clones, around 76% being singletons. The sample here was PBMCs, taken at disease progression, from a patient treated with ibrutinib. The receptors originated from a human donor with chronic lymphocytic leukemia.

This clone was detected only a few times. As DNA, the CDR3 is TGTGCCAGCAGCTCCGGGACTAAGGGAACGAACACCGGGGAGCTGTTTTTT. Encoded protein: CASSSGTKGTNTGELFF. V is TRBV5-4 and J is TRBJ2-2, with 7 bases aligning to TRBD2. CDR1 and CDR2 from the germline V gene are SGHNT and YYREEE (reference sequence). This CDR3 contains 17 residues. The trim removed 3 bases at V and 0 bases at J, leaving 8 bases unmatched.

The chain carries TRBV18 and TRBJ1-6; possibly TRBD1 for D (5 bases). Deletions cut 4 bases from V and 8 bases from J, with 9 bases between. CDR3 length equals 13 residues. CDR1 and CDR2 (germline): KGHSH, LQKENI. CDR3 sequence: CASSRDFDSPLHF. The CDR3, as DNA: TGTGCCAGCTCACGGGACTTCGATTCACCCCTCCACTTT.

This chain uses TRBV6-1 with TRBJ1-6; a possible D gene is TRBD1 (6 bases). The germline V gene has CDR1 MNHNS and CDR2 SASEGT. The CDR3 consists of 17 residues. The germline V and J ends were trimmed by 3 bases and 6 bases, with 18 bases remaining between them. The CDR3 DNA follows: TGTGCCAGCAGTGACCCACAGGGTTACTGGAGTAATTCACCCCTCCACTTT. It specifies CASSDPQGYWSNSPLHF.

This clone came up once. The rearrangement uses TRBV25-1 and TRBJ2-1; D gene ambiguous. The germline V gene has CDR1 MGHDK and CDR2 SYGVNS. This CDR3 comprises 15 residues. The ends were cut back, 6 bases at V and 0 bases at J, with 12 bases in the middle. The CDR3, as DNA: TGTGCCAGCAGGGAAGCGTTTGGCTCCTACAATGAGCAGTTCTTC. The encoded protein is CASREAFGSYNEQFF. Supplemented by reference TRBV25-1 and TRBJ2-1, the full variable domain reads EADIYQTPRYLVIGTGKKITLECSQTMGHDKMYWYQQDPGMELHLIHYSYGVNSTEKGDLSSESTVSRIRTEHFPLTLESARPSHTSQYLCASREAFGSYNEQFFGPGTRLTVL.

This chain uses TRBV19 with TRBJ1-6, with no clear D. The CDR3 contains 17 residues. Germline V CDR1 and CDR2: LNHDA, SQIVND (reference sequence). V gave up 10 bases and J gave up 3 bases, with 22 bases separating them. As DNA, the CDR3 is TGTGCCAACCCACCGAGGAGAATTAGGGACTATAATTCACCCCTCCACTTT. Protein sequence: CANPPRRIRDYNSPLHF.

The chain links TRBV19 to TRBJ2-3; 11 nucleotides match TRBD2. J was trimmed by 2 bases and V by 1 base; bases with no gene match: 2. From germline, CDR1 is LNHDA and CDR2 SQIVND (reference sequence). The CDR3 length is 16 residues. The CDR3 coding sequence is TGTGCCAGTAGTATAGGACTAGCGGGGACCACAGATACGCAGTATTTT. Its protein is CASSIGLAGTTDTQYF.

The rearrangement joins TRBV15 to TRBJ1-2, with no clear D. The germline V gene has CDR1 LNHNV and CDR2 YYDKDF (reference sequence). The CDR3 runs 11 residues. V shed 6 bases and J shed 2 bases, with 4 bases lying between them. CDR3 residues: CATSRNYGYTF. CDR3 nucleotides: TGTGCCACCAGTAGAAACTATGGCTACACCTTC.

The chain combines TRBV7-2 with TRBJ2-2, with TRBD1 as a possible D gene (5 bases). CDR1 is SGHTA and CDR2 is FQGNSA in the germline V gene. The CDR3 loop spans 16 amino acids. The ends were cut back, 1 base at V and 0 bases at J, with 9 bases in the middle. CDR3 amino acids: CASSLDRTPNTGELFF. In DNA form, the CDR3 reads TGTGCCAGCAGCTTAGACAGGACACCGAACACCGGGGAGCTGTTTTTT.

The rearrangement uses TRBV11-2 and TRBJ1-6; the match to TRBD1 covers 8 bases. Germline values: CDR1 SGHAT, CDR2 FQNNGV. CDR3 size: 16 residues. V was clipped by 5 bases and J by 7 bases; unmatched bases: 10. This chain's CDR3 is CASSPSRDRRNSPLHF. As DNA, the CDR3 is TGTGCCAGCAGCCCGAGTAGGGACAGGAGAAATTCACCCCTCCACTTT.

The chain combines TRBV10-2 with TRBJ2-1; the D gene is possibly TRBD2 (7 bases). The CDR3 has 15 amino acids. The V gene lost 1 base and the J gene lost 7 bases, with 14 bases spanning the gap. Germline V gene sequence: CDR1 WSHSY, CDR2 SAAADI. CDR3 in DNA: TGCGCCAGCAGTGAGTACGGGGGGCAGTGGAATGAGCAGTTCTTC. This codes for CASSEYGGQWNEQFF.

Here the CDR3 reads CASSQEGAGAVRYGYTF. The CDR3 DNA follows: TGTGCCAGCAGCCAAGAGGGGGCGGGGGCGGTGCGGTATGGCTACACCTTC. This sequence joins TRBV4-2 and TRBJ1-2, with D tentatively TRBD1 (6 bases). The V gene's germline CDR1 is LGHNA and CDR2 YNFKEQ. The germline V and J ends were trimmed by 0 bases and 5 bases, with 19 bases remaining between them. The CDR3 has 17 amino acids.

This sequence joins TRBV7-9 and TRBJ1-2, with D possibly matching TRBD1 (5 bases). CDR1 and CDR2 (germline): SEHNR, FQNEAQ (reference sequence). This CDR3 is 14 amino acids long. V gave up 2 bases and J gave up 6 bases, with 13 bases separating them. In DNA, the CDR3 is TGTGCCAGCAGCTTATCAGGGAAAAGCGATGGCTACACCTTC. Translation gives CASSLSGKSDGYTF.

This sequence joins TRBV14 and TRBJ2-2, with 11 bases identical to TRBD2. Germline trimming cut 3 bases from V and 3 bases from J; bases unmatched to any gene: 3. Germline CDR1 reads SGHDN; CDR2 reads FVKESK. The CDR3 extends over 16 amino acids. The CDR3 here is CASSHVTSGDTGELFF. In nucleotides, the CDR3 is TGTGCCAGCAGCCACGTGACTAGCGGGGACACCGGGGAGCTGTTTTTT.

The chain uses TRBV10-1 and TRBJ2-2; TRBD1 matches at 9 bases. The CDR3 extends over 16 amino acids. Germline lookup yields CDR1 WNHNN and CDR2 SYGVQD (reference sequence). V was pared by 6 bases and J by 1 base, with 6 bases of the junction left unmatched. CDR3 loop: CASSQQGAQNTGELFF. In DNA form, the CDR3 reads TGCGCCAGCAGCCAACAGGGGGCCCAGAACACCGGGGAGCTGTTTTTT.

The gene calls are TRBV18 and TRBJ2-2; D might be TRBD1 or TRBD2, each matching 5 bases. The germline CDR1 and CDR2 sequences are KGHSH and LQKENI. This CDR3 is 15 amino acids long. Trimming cost V 6 bases and J 1 base, with 12 bases left between them. Here the CDR3 DNA reads TGTGCCAGCTCTCGGGACCCTCTGAACACCGGGGAGCTGTTTTTT. Translation: CASSRDPLNTGELFF. Full variable domain (outside the CDR3, taken from reference TRBV18 and TRBJ2-2): NAGVMQNPRHLVRRRGQEARLRCSPMKGHSHVYWYRQLPEEGLKFMVYLQKENIIDESGMPKERFSAEFPKEGPSILRIQQVVRGDSAAYFCASSRDPLNTGELFFGEGSRLTVL.

The chain uses TRBV9 and TRBJ2-5; D may be TRBD1 (5 bases). The CDR3 spans 14 residues. CDR1 is SGDLS, CDR2 YYNGEE, per germline. Deletions cut 3 bases from V and 4 bases from J, with 13 bases between. The CDR3 region has the DNA TGTGCCAGCAGCGAGGGGCTAGTCTCAGAGACCCAGTACTTC. The encoded protein is CASSEGLVSETQYF.

The sample holds one count of this clone. V and J are TRBV4-3 and TRBJ2-2; TRBD1 is a possible D gene (5 bases). Germline V gene sequence: CDR1 LGHNA, CDR2 YSLEER. The CDR3 covers 18 residues. V lost 1 base to trimming and J lost 0 bases, with 15 bases between them. CDR3 region: CASSQAQGLGPNTGELFF. The CDR3 bases are TGCGCCAGCAGCCAAGCCCAGGGTTTGGGGCCGAACACCGGGGAGCTGTTTTTT.

The V and J genes are TRBV18 and TRBJ2-1; 15 positions agree with TRBD2. Germline assignment: CDR1 KGHSH and CDR2 LQKENI. The trim removed 3 bases at V and 0 bases at J, leaving 6 bases unmatched. This CDR3 spans 19 amino acids. The CDR3 bases are TGTGCCAGCTCACCTCACGGACTAGCGGGAGGGCCCTCCTACAATGAGCAGTTCTTC. It translates to CASSPHGLAGGPSYNEQFF.

The rearrangement joins TRBV5-1 to TRBJ2-7; D is possibly TRBD1 (6 bases). The CDR3 totals 16 residues. The germline V gene encodes CDR1 SGHRS and CDR2 YFSETQ. V lost 4 bases, J lost 0 bases, and 17 bases lay in between. For the CDR3, the DNA is TGCGCCAGCAGCCGCCCCACCGACAGGCCCTCCTACGAGCAGTACTTC. As protein: CASSRPTDRPSYEQYF.